Listed below are T cell receptor beta chains from one sample, sequenced in a study of CD4 T cells in relation to SARS-CoV-2 and coronaviruses. These TCRs are of unknown antigen specificity. Clones were read by immunoSEQ multiplex PCR, and TCRdb kept only the in-frame ones, dropping some. The table records about 47,000 clones, roughly 80% of them present only once. Specimen: naive CD4+ T cells from PBMCs, cultured in vitro. These receptor sequences come from an adult with COVID-19. Each CDR3 is given with its conserved first and last residue. Fields, in order: J gene, V gene, D gene, clone size, CDR3 protein, CDR3 DNA. A D gene is named only where the DNA matches it firmly. The listing skips clone size in some rows; elsewhere it reads once, few, many or a size class.

J: TRBJ2-2; V: TRBV2; D: NA; size: NA; CDR3: CASSEDQIKNTGELFF; DNA: TGTGCCAGCAGTGAAGACCAGATCAAGAACACCGGGGAGCTGTTTTTT
J: TRBJ2-5; V: TRBV5-1; D: NA; size: NA; CDR3: CASSRDTTAETQYF; DNA: TGCGCCAGCAGCCGGGACACTACGGCAGAGACCCAGTACTTC
J: TRBJ1-2; V: TRBV25-1; D: NA; size: NA; CDR3: CASSYRGAGYGYTF; DNA: TGTGCCAGCAGTTATCGGGGCGCCGGCTATGGCTACACCTTC
J: TRBJ2-7; V: TRBV13; D: NA; size: NA; CDR3: CASSLAGRSYEQYF; DNA: TGTGCCAGCAGCTTAGCGGGGCGCTCCTACGAGCAGTACTTC
J: TRBJ2-2; V: TRBV7-9; D: NA; size: NA; CDR3: CASHLGGELFF; DNA: TGTGCCAGCCATTTGGGTGGGGAGCTGTTTTTT
J: TRBJ2-3; V: TRBV5-6; D: NA; size: NA; CDR3: CASSRTDTQYF; DNA: TGTGCCAGCAGCCGAACAGATACGCAGTATTTT
J: TRBJ2-5; V: TRBV5-1; D: TRBD1; size: NA; CDR3: CASSLGDRVQETQYF; DNA: TGCGCCAGCAGCTTGGGGGACAGGGTCCAAGAGACCCAGTACTTC
J: TRBJ2-7; V: TRBV5-1; D: TRBD1; size: NA; CDR3: CASSPTGQGRGYEQYF; DNA: TGCGCCAGCAGCCCGACCGGACAGGGACGTGGATACGAGCAGTACTTC
J: TRBJ1-6; V: TRBV30; D: NA; size: few; CDR3: CAWSVSSNSPLHF; DNA: TGTGCCTGGAGTGTGAGCAGTAATTCACCCCTCCACTTT
J: TRBJ2-5; V: TRBV28; D: NA; size: NA; CDR3: CASSSTTGGQETQYF; DNA: TGTGCCAGCAGTTCCACGACAGGCGGCCAAGAGACCCAGTACTTC
J: TRBJ2-5; V: TRBV19; D: NA; size: NA; CDR3: CASSIKTQETQYF; DNA: TGTGCCAGTAGTATAAAAACACAAGAGACCCAGTACTTC
J: TRBJ2-7; V: TRBV4-1; D: TRBD1; size: NA; CDR3: CASSHGDSSYEQYF; DNA: TGCGCCAGCAGCCATGGGGACAGCTCCTACGAGCAGTACTTC
J: TRBJ2-5; V: TRBV11-2; D: NA; size: NA; CDR3: CASSPNPVTQYF; DNA: TGTGCCAGCAGCCCGAACCCGGTGACCCAGTACTTC
J: TRBJ2-7; V: TRBV3-1/TRBV3-2; D: NA; size: NA; CDR3: CASSQDHRSHVYEYEQYF; DNA: TGTGCCAGCAGCCAAGACCACCGGAGTCACGTCTACGAATACGAGCAGTACTTC
J: TRBJ2-7; V: TRBV6-5; D: TRBD1; size: NA; CDR3: CASSWTGRYEQYF; DNA: TGTGCCAGCAGTTGGACAGGTCGCTACGAGCAGTACTTC
J: TRBJ1-1; V: TRBV10-3; D: TRBD1; size: few; CDR3: CAISDSTGAGAEAFF; DNA: TGTGCCATCAGTGACTCGACAGGGGCCGGGGCTGAAGCTTTCTTT
J: TRBJ2-5; V: TRBV28; D: TRBD2; size: NA; CDR3: CASSLTGGETQYF; DNA: TGTGCCAGCAGTTTAACGGGAGGGGAGACCCAGTACTTC
J: TRBJ2-1; V: TRBV11-2; D: TRBD1; size: NA; CDR3: CASSLRTGLNEQFF; DNA: TGTGCCAGCAGCCTCCGGACAGGGCTCAATGAGCAGTTCTTC
J: TRBJ2-7; V: TRBV18; D: TRBD2; size: NA; CDR3: CASSPSPGTSGSTSYEQYF; DNA: TGTGCCAGCTCACCTTCCCCGGGGACTAGCGGGAGCACATCCTACGAGCAGTACTTC
J: TRBJ2-1; V: TRBV3-1/TRBV3-2; D: TRBD2; size: NA; CDR3: CASSSSGSLEQFF; DNA: TGTGCCAGCAGTTCTAGCGGGTCTTTAGAGCAGTTCTTC
J: TRBJ1-5; V: TRBV24-1; D: NA; size: NA; CDR3: CATSDGNSNQPQHF; DNA: TGTGCCACCAGTGATGGTAATAGCAATCAGCCCCAGCATTTT
J: TRBJ2-2; V: TRBV27; D: NA; size: NA; CDR3: CASSWGPSGTGELFF; DNA: TGTGCCAGCAGTTGGGGACCGTCGGGGACCGGGGAGCTGTTTTTT
J: TRBJ1-5; V: TRBV19; D: NA; size: NA; CDR3: CASSIGGYQPQHF; DNA: TGTGCCAGTAGTATAGGGGGATATCAGCCCCAGCATTTT
J: TRBJ1-6; V: TRBV5-8; D: NA; size: few; CDR3: CASSLDRRDSPLHF; DNA: TGTGCCAGCAGCCTCGACAGGAGAGATTCACCCCTCCACTTT
J: TRBJ1-2; V: TRBV27; D: TRBD1; size: NA; CDR3: CASSFRGGNGYTF; DNA: TGTGCCAGCAGTTTCAGGGGGGGAAATGGCTACACCTTC
J: TRBJ1-1; V: TRBV24-1; D: TRBD1; size: NA; CDR3: CATSETGGGTEAFF; DNA: TGTGCCACCAGTGAGACAGGGGGAGGGACTGAAGCTTTCTTT
J: TRBJ2-7; V: TRBV7-9; D: NA; size: NA; CDR3: CASEIDYEQYF; DNA: TGTGCCAGCGAAATAGACTACGAGCAGTACTTC
J: TRBJ1-2; V: TRBV10-3; D: NA; size: NA; CDR3: CAISEPNRDYGYTF; DNA: TGTGCCATCAGTGAGCCGAACCGAGACTATGGCTACACCTTC
J: TRBJ2-3; V: TRBV12-5; D: TRBD1; size: NA; CDR3: CASGQGTDTQYF; DNA: TGTGCTAGTGGACAGGGGACAGATACGCAGTATTTT
J: TRBJ2-1; V: TRBV4-3; D: NA; size: NA; CDR3: CASSQAGGTYNEQFF; DNA: TGCGCCAGCAGCCAAGCGGGCGGGACCTACAATGAGCAGTTCTTC
J: TRBJ2-5; V: TRBV18; D: TRBD2; size: NA; CDR3: CASSPGLAGARETQYF; DNA: TGTGCCAGCTCACCGGGCCTAGCGGGAGCACGAGAGACCCAGTACTTC
J: TRBJ1-6; V: TRBV19; D: NA; size: NA; CDR3: CASSSGTSNSPLHF; DNA: TGTGCCAGTAGTTCCGGGACGTCTAATTCACCCCTCCACTTT
J: TRBJ2-7; V: TRBV13; D: NA; size: once; CDR3: CASSLGLGGYEQYF; DNA: TGTGCCAGCAGCTTAGGACTAGGAGGGTACGAGCAGTACTTC
J: TRBJ2-5; V: TRBV11-2; D: NA; size: NA; CDR3: CASSSGGRETQYF; DNA: TGTGCCAGCAGCTCGGGGGGCCGGGAGACCCAGTACTTC
J: TRBJ2-3; V: TRBV25-1; D: NA; size: NA; CDR3: CASSESGRGTDTQYF; DNA: TGTGCCAGCAGTGAATCAGGCAGGGGCACAGATACGCAGTATTTT
J: TRBJ1-5; V: TRBV12-3/TRBV12-4; D: NA; size: NA; CDR3: CASSLGQAQHF; DNA: TGTGCCAGCAGTTTAGGGCAAGCCCAGCATTTT
J: TRBJ2-1; V: TRBV9; D: TRBD1; size: NA; CDR3: CASSVGAGTGYNEQFF; DNA: TGTGCCAGCAGCGTTGGGGCCGGGACAGGGTACAATGAGCAGTTCTTC
J: TRBJ2-1; V: TRBV7-9; D: NA; size: NA; CDR3: CASSRRRDRSFNEQFF; DNA: TGTGCCAGCAGCCGAAGGCGGGACAGAAGTTTCAATGAGCAGTTCTTC
J: TRBJ2-5; V: TRBV5-1; D: TRBD2; size: NA; CDR3: CASSSYLAGGPGETQYF; DNA: TGCGCCAGCAGCTCCTATCTAGCGGGAGGGCCGGGGGAGACCCAGTACTTC
J: TRBJ1-1; V: TRBV19; D: TRBD1; size: NA; CDR3: CASSPRGQGASEAFF; DNA: TGTGCCAGTAGTCCCCGAGGACAGGGGGCGAGTGAAGCTTTCTTT
J: TRBJ2-1; V: TRBV11-3; D: NA; size: NA; CDR3: CASSLDGEGPGASYNEQFF; DNA: TGTGCCAGCAGCTTAGACGGTGAAGGACCCGGAGCGTCCTACAATGAGCAGTTCTTC
J: TRBJ1-6; V: TRBV6-5; D: NA; size: NA; CDR3: CASRSQSNYNSPLHF; DNA: TGTGCCAGCAGATCCCAGTCAAACTATAATTCACCCCTCCACTTT